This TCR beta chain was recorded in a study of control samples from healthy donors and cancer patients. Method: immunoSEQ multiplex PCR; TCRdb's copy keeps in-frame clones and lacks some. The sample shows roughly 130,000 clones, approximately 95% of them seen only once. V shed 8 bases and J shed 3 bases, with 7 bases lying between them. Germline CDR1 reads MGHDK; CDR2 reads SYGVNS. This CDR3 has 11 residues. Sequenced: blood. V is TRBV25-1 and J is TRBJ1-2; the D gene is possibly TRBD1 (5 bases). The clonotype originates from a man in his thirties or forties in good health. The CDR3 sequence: CASLTDYGYTF. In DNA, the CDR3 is TGTGCCAGCCTGACAGACTATGGCTACACCTTC.